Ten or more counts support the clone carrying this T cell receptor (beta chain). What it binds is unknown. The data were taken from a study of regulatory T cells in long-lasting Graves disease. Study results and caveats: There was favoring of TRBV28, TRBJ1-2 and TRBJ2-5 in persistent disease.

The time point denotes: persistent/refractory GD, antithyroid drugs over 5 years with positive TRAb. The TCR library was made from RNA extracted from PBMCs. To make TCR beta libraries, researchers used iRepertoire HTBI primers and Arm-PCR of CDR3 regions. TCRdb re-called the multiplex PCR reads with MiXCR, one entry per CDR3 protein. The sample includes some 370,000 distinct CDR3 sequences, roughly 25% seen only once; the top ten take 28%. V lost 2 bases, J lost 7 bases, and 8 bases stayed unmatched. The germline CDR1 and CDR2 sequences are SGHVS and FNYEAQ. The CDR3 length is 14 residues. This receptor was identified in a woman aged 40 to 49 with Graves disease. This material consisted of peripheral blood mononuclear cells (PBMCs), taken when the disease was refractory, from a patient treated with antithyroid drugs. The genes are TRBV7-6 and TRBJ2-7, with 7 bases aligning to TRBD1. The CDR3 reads CASSLSTGSGEQYF. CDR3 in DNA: TGTGCCAGCAGCTTATCGACAGGGTCGGGAGAGCAGTACTTC.